The rows below give T cell receptor beta chains drawn from one sample of a study of response to subunit inactivated influenza vaccine. TCRdb recomputed calls from the RT-PCR reads with MiXCR, one row per CDR3 protein. The sample shows hundreds of thousands of distinct CDR3 sequences, roughly 18% of them seen only once. Sequenced here: PBMCs from blood, sampled about 5 days after vaccination. All receptors derive from a man aged 45-65 years who received an inactivated influenza vaccine. Both conserved end residues are part of each CDR3. Fields, in order: V gene, clone size, D gene, J gene, CDR3 DNA, CDR3 protein. A D gene is named only where the DNA matches it firmly. Not all rows give a size; the values are once, few, many and, for expanded clones, a class.

>TRBV4-1|.|.|TRBJ2-3
TGCGCCAGCAGCAGGGGGAAGACAGGGACTACAGATACGCAGTATTTT
CASSRGKTGTTDTQYF
>TRBV7-2|few|TRBD2|TRBJ2-1
TGTGCCAGCAGCTCCCCTAGCGGGACTTACAATGAGCAGTTCTTC
CASSSPSGTYNEQFF
>TRBV29-1|.|TRBD2|TRBJ2-7
TGCAGCGTTAGAGCGGGGAGCTCCTACGAGCAGTACTTC
CSVRAGSSYEQYF
>TRBV4-1|.|TRBD1|TRBJ1-2
TGCGCCAGCAGCCAAGAGGGACAGGGTAACCCTGGCTACACCTTC
CASSQEGQGNPGYTF
>TRBV2|.|.|TRBJ2-7
TGTGCCAGCAGTGAAGCAGGGGACGAGCAGTACTTC
CASSEAGDEQYF
>TRBV10-3|.|.|TRBJ2-7
TGTGCCCTCTCGAACCCGACGGGGTTGCAGTACTTC
CALSNPTGLQYF
>TRBV12-5|.|.|TRBJ2-7
TGTGCTAGTGGTTTGGAGTACGGCGAGCAGTACTTC
CASGLEYGEQYF
>TRBV20-1|.|.|TRBJ1-1
TGCAGTGCGGGGGACGTCAGAGGGAACACTGAAGCTTTCTTT
CSAGDVRGNTEAFF
>TRBV6-5|few|TRBD2|TRBJ2-7
TGTGCCAGCAGTTACCCTTTGGGAGGGAGTAAGCACGAGCAGTACTTC
CASSYPLGGSKHEQYF
>TRBV6-5|.|.|TRBJ1-1
TGTGCCAGCAGTTACTCGGGGGGTCCCCTGACTGAAGCTTTCTTT
CASSYSGGPLTEAFF
>TRBV15|.|.|TRBJ2-3
TGTGCCACCAGCAGGTCCAGGGCCAGCACAGATACGCAGTATTTT
CATSRSRASTDTQYF
>TRBV12-3/TRBV12-4|many|TRBD1|TRBJ2-5
TGTGCCAGCAGTTTGTTAAGCAGGGGGGAGACCCAGTACTTC
CASSLLSRGETQYF
>TRBV20-1|many|.|TRBJ2-3
TGCAGTGCCAAGTTCTTTGATACGCAGTATTTT
CSAKFFDTQYF
>TRBV7-7|.|TRBD1|TRBJ2-1
TGTGCCAGCAGCCCCTTACAGGGGGCCGTGGACAATGAGCAGTTCTTC
CASSPLQGAVDNEQFF
>TRBV28|few|TRBD2|TRBJ2-1
TGTGCCAGCAGTTTACTACCGGGACTAGTCCGCAATGAGCAGTTCTTC
CASSLLPGLVRNEQFF
>TRBV10-3|.|.|TRBJ2-3
TGTGCCATCAGTGAGTCAGGGGTCAGCACAGATACGCAGTATTTT
CAISESGVSTDTQYF
>TRBV5-1|few|TRBD2|TRBJ2-1
TGCGCCAGCAGCTTTTGGGCGGGAGGGCCGAATGAGCAGTTCTTC
CASSFWAGGPNEQFF
>TRBV7-9|.|TRBD1|TRBJ2-5
TGTGCCAGCAGCACCAGCGGGACAGGGGGAGAGACCCAGTACTTC
CASSTSGTGGETQYF
>TRBV28|.|.|TRBJ2-7
TGTGCCAGCGCAGGCTCCGGGACGTACTCCTACGAGCAGTACTTC
CASAGSGTYSYEQYF
>TRBV6-5|.|.|TRBJ2-3
TGTGCCAGCAGTTACGAGACTACAGGCACAGATACGCAGTATTTT
CASSYETTGTDTQYF
>TRBV5-1|.|.|TRBJ1-4
TGCGCCAGCAGCTTGTTGGCGGGAAGGGGAAGTGAAAAACTGTTTTTT
CASSLLAGRGSEKLFF
>TRBV20-1|once|.|TRBJ1-6
TGCAGTGCTAAGACCCAAGGCAGGGTACCTAATTCACCCCTCCACTTT
CSAKTQGRVPNSPLHF
>TRBV25-1|.|TRBD2|TRBJ2-1
TGTGCCAGCAGTGACAAGTGGCGGGGGGGCACACATGAGCAGTTCTTC
CASSDKWRGGTHEQFF
>TRBV6-1|.|TRBD2|TRBJ2-1
TGTGCCAGCCGACCGAACTACGCGGGAGTCGGCGATGAGCAGTTCTTC
CASRPNYAGVGDEQFF
>TRBV29-1|.|.|TRBJ2-7
TGCAGCGTTGAAGACCGTGCGGGGTTCAGCTCCTACGAGCAGTACTTC
CSVEDRAGFSSYEQYF
>TRBV25-1|.|.|TRBJ2-5
TGTGCCAGCAGTGACATCCCCCTGGCCCAGTACTTC
CASSDIPLAQYF
>TRBV5-1|few|.|TRBJ2-1
TGCGCCAGCAGCATTAAACAGGGAGGTTACAATGAGCAGTTCTTC
CASSIKQGGYNEQFF
>TRBV7-2|few|.|TRBJ2-5
TGTGCCAGCAGCTTAAATAGCGGAGGCGTAGGGACCCAGTACTTC
CASSLNSGGVGTQYF
>TRBV15|.|.|TRBJ2-7
TGTGCCACCCGGTCCCGGGGAGCTTACGAGCAGTACTTC
CATRSRGAYEQYF
>TRBV20-1|many|TRBD1|TRBJ1-4
TGCAGTGCCATCGACAGGGGGCGTGAAAAACTGTTTTTT
CSAIDRGREKLFF
>TRBV12-3/TRBV12-4|.|TRBD1|TRBJ2-3
TGTGCCAGCAGTAGGCGACAGGGCCTCTCCCTCACAGATACGCAGTATTTT
CASSRRQGLSLTDTQYF
>TRBV7-3|.|.|TRBJ2-5
TGTGCCAGCAGCCCTTTTACCAGGAAAGAGACCCAGTACTTC
CASSPFTRKETQYF
>TRBV10-2|.|.|TRBJ2-7
TGCGCCAGCAGTGTAGTGCAGCACTACGAGCAGTACTTC
CASSVVQHYEQYF
>TRBV5-1|few|.|TRBJ2-3
TGCGCCAGCAGCTTGGTAAGAGGTGTTGAGGTGGATACGCAGTATTTT
CASSLVRGVEVDTQYF
>TRBV4-3|many|.|TRBJ2-1
TGCGCCAGCAGCCAAGCGGGGGGCAGGCGCCCCTACAATGAGCAGTTCTTC
CASSQAGGRRPYNEQFF
>TRBV5-1|.|.|TRBJ2-3
TGCGCCAGCAGCGAGGGGACTCTGAGAGATACGCAGTATTTT
CASSEGTLRDTQYF
>TRBV28|few|TRBD1|TRBJ2-5
TGTGCCAGCCGTATGAGTGCCGGGACAGGGAGTTTGGAGACCCAGTACTTC
CASRMSAGTGSLETQYF
>TRBV12-3/TRBV12-4|.|.|TRBJ2-5
TGTGCCAGCAGAGTAGACAGTCAAGAGACCCAGTACTTC
CASRVDSQETQYF
>TRBV25-1|few|.|TRBJ1-6
TGTGCCAGCAGTGGTTCCGGGAGGGGGATGGATTCACCCCTCCACTTT
CASSGSGRGMDSPLHF
>TRBV5-1|.|TRBD2|TRBJ2-2
TGCGCCAGCAGCAAAGGACAGAAGGGCCTAGCGGGGGCCACCGGGGAGCTGTTTTTT
CASSKGQKGLAGATGELFF